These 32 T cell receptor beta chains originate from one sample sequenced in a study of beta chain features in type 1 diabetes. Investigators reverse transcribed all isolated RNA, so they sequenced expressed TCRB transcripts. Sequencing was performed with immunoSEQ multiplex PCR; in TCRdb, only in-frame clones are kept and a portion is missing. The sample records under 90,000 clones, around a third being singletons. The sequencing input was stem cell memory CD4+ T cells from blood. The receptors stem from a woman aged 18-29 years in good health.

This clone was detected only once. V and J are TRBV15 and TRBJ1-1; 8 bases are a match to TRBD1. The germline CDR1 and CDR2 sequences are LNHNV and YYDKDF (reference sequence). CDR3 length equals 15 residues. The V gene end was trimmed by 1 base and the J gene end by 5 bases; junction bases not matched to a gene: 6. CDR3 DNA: TGTGCCACCAGCAGAGGACAGGGGACGGGGACTGAAGCTTTCTTT. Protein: CATSRGQGTGTEAFF. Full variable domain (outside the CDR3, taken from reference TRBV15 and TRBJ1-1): DAMVIQNPRYQVTQFGKPVTLSCSQTLNHNVMYWYQQKSSQAPKLLFHYYDKDFNNEADTPDNFQSRRPNTSFCFLDIRSPGLGDTAMYLCATSRGQGTGTEAFFGQGTRLTVV.

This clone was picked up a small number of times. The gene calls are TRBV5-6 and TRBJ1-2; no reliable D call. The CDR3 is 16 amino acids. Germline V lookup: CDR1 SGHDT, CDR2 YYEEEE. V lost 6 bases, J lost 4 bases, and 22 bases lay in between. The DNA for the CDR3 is TGTGCCAGCACTACCCCGGGGAGTTCGGTTACCTATGGCTACACCTTC. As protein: CASTTPGSSVTYGYTF.

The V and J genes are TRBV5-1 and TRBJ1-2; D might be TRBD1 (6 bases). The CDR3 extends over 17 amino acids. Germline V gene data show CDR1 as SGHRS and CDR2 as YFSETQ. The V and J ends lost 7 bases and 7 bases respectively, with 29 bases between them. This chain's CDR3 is CASSRLEPPGVSGGYTF. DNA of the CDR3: TGCGCCAGCTCCCGTCTGGAACCGCCAGGGGTCTCTGGTGGCTACACCTTC. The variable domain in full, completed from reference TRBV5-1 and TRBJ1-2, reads KAGVTQTPRYLIKTRGQQVTLSCSPISGHRSVSWYQQTPGQGLQFLFEYFSETQRNKGNFPGRFSGRQFSNSRSEMNVSTLELGDSALYLCASSRLEPPGVSGGYTFGSGTRLTVV.

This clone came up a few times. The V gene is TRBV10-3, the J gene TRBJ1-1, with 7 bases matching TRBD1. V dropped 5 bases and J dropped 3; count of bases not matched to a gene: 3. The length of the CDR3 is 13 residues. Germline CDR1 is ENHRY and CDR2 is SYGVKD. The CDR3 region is CAISLTGDTEAFF. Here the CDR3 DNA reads TGTGCCATCAGTCTCACAGGGGACACTGAAGCTTTCTTT.

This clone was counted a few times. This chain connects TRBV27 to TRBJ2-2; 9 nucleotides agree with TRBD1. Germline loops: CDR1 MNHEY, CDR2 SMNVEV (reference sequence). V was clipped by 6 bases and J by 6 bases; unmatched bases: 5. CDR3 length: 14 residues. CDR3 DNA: TGTGCCAGCAGCCGGGACAGGGTATCCGGGGAGCTGTTTTTT. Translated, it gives CASSRDRVSGELFF.

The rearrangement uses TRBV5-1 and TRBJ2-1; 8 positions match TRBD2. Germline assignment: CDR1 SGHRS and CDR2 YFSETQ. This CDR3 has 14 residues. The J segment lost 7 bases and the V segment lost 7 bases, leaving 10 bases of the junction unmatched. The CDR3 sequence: CASGGVAGGNEQFF. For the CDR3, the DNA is TGCGCCAGCGGGGGAGTCGCGGGGGGTAATGAGCAGTTCTTC.

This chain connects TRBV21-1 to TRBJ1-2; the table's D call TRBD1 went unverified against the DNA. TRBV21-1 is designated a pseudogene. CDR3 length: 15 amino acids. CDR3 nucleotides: TGTGCCAGCAGCCCCGGGACAGGAAGTAACTATGGCTACACCTTC. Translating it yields CASSPGTGSNYGYTF.

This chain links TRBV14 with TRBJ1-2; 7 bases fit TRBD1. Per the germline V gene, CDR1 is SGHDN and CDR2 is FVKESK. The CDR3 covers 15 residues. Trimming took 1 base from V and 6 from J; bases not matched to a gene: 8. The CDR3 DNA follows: TGTGCCAGCAGCCAAGTTCCAGGGGGTTCAAATGGCTACACCTTC. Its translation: CASSQVPGGSNGYTF.

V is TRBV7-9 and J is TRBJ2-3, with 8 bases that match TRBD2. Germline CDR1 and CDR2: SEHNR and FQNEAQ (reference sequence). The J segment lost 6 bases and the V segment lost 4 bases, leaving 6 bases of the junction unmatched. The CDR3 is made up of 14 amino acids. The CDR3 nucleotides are TGTGCCAGCAGCTCCGGGACTAGTGGGGATACGCAGTATTTT. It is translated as CASSSGTSGDTQYF.

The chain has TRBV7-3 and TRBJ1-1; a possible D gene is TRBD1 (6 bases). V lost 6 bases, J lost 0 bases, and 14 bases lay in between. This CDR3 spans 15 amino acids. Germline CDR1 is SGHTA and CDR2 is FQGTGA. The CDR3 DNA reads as TGTGCCAGCAGTCGTACCGGGACATTGAACACTGAAGCTTTCTTT. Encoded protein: CASSRTGTLNTEAFF.

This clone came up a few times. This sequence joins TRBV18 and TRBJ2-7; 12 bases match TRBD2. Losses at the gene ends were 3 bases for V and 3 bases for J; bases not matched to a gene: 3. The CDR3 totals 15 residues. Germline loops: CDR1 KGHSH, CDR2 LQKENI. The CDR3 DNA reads TGTGCCAGCTCACCTGGACTAGCGGGGAACTACGAGCAGTACTTC. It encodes CASSPGLAGNYEQYF. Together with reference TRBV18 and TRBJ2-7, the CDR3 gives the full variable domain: NAGVMQNPRHLVRRRGQEARLRCSPMKGHSHVYWYRQLPEEGLKFMVYLQKENIIDESGMPKERFSAEFPKEGPSILRIQQVVRGDSAAYFCASSPGLAGNYEQYFGPGTRLTVT.

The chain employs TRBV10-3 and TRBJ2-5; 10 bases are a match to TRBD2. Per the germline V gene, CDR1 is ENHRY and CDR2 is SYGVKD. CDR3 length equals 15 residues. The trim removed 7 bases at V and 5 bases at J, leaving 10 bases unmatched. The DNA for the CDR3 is TGTGCCATCAAAGACAGCGGGAGGGCCGGGGAGACCCAGTACTTC. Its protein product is CAIKDSGRAGETQYF.

Here the CDR3 DNA reads TGCGCCAGCAGCCAAGACTCGGGAAGGGGAGGGCATGAGCAGTTCTTC. It specifies CASSQDSGRGGHEQFF. The J gene is TRBJ2-1, the V gene TRBV4-1; 7 bases align to TRBD2. Germline V CDR1 and CDR2: MGHRA, YSYEKL. The CDR3 loop spans 16 amino acids. The ends lost 0 bases at V and 8 bases at J; junction bases unmatched: 10.

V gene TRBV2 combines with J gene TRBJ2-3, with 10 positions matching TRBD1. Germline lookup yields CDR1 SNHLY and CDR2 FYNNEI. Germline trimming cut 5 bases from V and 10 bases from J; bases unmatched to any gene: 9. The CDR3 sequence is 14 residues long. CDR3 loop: CASSPGQGTGAQYF. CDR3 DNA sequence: TGTGCCAGCAGTCCGGGACAGGGGACGGGCGCGCAGTATTTT.

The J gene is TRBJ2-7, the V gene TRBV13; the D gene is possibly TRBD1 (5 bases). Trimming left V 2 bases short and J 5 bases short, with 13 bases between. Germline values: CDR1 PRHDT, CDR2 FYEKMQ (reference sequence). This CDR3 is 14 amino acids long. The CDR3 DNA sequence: TGTGCCAGCAGCTTAAGTGCAGGGTCCGACGAGCAGTACTTC. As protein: CASSLSAGSDEQYF.

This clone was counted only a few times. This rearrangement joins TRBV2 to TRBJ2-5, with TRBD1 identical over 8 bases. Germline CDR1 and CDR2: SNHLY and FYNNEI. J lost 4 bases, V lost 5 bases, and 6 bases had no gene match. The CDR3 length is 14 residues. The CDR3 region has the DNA TGTGCCAGCAGTCCAAGGACAGGGCCAGAGACCCAGTACTTC. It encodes CASSPRTGPETQYF.

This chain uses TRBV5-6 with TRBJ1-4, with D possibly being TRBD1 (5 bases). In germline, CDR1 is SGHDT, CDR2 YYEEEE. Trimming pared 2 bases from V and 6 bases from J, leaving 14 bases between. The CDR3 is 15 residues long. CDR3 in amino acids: CASSFSGGDHEKLFF. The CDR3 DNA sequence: TGTGCCAGCAGCTTCTCGGGGGGGGACCATGAAAAACTGTTTTTT.

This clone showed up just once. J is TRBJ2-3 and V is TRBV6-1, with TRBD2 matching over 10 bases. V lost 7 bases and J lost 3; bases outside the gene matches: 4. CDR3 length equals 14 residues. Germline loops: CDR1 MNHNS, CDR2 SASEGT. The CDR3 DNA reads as TGTGCCAGCACAATTAGCGGGGGGACAGATACGCAGTATTTT. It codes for CASTISGGTDTQYF.

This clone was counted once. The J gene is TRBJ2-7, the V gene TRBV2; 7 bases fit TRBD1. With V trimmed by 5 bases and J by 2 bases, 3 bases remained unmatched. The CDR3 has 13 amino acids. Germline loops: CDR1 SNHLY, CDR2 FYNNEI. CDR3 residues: CASSRDRTYEQYF. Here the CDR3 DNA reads TGTGCCAGCAGTCGGGACAGAACCTACGAGCAGTACTTC.

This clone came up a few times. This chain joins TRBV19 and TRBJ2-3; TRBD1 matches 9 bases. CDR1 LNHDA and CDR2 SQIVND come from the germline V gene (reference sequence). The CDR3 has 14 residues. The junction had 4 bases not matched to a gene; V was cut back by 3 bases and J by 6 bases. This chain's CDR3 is CASSIGQGTDTQYF. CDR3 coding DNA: TGTGCCAGTAGTATCGGACAGGGGACGGATACGCAGTATTTT.

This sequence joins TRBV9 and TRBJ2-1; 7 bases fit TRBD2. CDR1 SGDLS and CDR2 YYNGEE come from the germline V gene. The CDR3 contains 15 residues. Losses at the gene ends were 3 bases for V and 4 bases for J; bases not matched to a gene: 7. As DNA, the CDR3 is TGTGCCAGCAGCGGGACGGGGGGAACTTACAATGAGCAGTTCTTC. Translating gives CASSGTGGTYNEQFF.

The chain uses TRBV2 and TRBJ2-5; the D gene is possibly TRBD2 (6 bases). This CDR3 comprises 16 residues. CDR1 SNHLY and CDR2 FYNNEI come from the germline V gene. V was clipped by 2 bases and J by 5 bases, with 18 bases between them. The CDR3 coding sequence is TGTGCCAGCAGTGAAATCCCGGGCCCTGCGGGGGAGACCCAGTACTTC. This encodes CASSEIPGPAGETQYF.

CDR3 region: CASSFASVDTQYF. In DNA, the CDR3 is TGTGCCAGCAGCTTCGCTTCAGTTGATACGCAGTATTTT. The rearrangement uses TRBV5-6 and TRBJ2-3; unclear D gene. The CDR3 extends over 13 amino acids. Trimming took off 2 bases at V and 6 bases at J, with 10 bases between the two ends. Germline assignment: CDR1 SGHDT and CDR2 YYEEEE.

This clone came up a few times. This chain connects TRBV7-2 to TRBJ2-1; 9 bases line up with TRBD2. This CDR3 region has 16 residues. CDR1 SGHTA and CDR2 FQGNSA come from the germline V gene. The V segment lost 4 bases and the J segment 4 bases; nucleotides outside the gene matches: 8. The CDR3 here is CASSSTRGGAYNEQFF. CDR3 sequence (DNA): TGTGCCAGCAGCTCCACTCGCGGGGGGGCGTACAATGAGCAGTTCTTC. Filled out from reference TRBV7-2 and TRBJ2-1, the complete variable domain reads GAGVSQSPSNKVTEKGKDVELRCDPISGHTALYWYRQSLGQGLEFLIYFQGNSAPDKSGLPSDRFSAERTGGSVSTLTIQRTQQEDSAVYLCASSSTRGGAYNEQFFGPGTRLTVL.

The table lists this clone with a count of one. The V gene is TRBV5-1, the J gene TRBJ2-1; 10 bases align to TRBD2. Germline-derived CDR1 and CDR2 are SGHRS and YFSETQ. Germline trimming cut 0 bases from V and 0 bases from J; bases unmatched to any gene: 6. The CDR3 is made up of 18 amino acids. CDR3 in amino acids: CASSLESSGGPSYNEQFF. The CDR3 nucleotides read TGCGCCAGCAGCTTGGAGTCTAGCGGGGGCCCCTCCTACAATGAGCAGTTCTTC.

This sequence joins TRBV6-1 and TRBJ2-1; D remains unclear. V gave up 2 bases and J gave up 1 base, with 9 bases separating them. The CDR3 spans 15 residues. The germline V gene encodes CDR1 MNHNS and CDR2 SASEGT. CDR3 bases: TGTGCCAGCAGTGAAACGCCAGGATCCTACAATGAGCAGTTCTTC. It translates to CASSETPGSYNEQFF.

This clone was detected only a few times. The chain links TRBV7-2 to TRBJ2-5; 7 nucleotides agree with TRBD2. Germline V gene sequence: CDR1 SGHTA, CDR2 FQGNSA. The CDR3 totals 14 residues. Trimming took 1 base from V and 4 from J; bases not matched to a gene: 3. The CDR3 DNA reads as TGTGCCAGCAGCTTAGTAGGGAGGGTAGAGACCCAGTACTTC. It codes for CASSLVGRVETQYF.

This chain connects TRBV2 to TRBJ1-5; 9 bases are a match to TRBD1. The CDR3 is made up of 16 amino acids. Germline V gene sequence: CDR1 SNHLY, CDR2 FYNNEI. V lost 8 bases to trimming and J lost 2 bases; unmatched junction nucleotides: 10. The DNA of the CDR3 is TGTGCCAGCCTTGCCGAAAGGACAGGGGGCAATCAGCCCCAGCATTTT. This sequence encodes CASLAERTGGNQPQHF.

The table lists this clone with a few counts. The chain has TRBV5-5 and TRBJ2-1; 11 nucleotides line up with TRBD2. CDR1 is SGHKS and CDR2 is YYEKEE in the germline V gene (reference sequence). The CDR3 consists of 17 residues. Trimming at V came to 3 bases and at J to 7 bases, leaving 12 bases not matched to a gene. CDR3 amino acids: CASSSTSSGRFGNEQFF. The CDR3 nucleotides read TGTGCCAGCAGCTCTACTTCTAGCGGGAGGTTTGGTAATGAGCAGTTCTTC.

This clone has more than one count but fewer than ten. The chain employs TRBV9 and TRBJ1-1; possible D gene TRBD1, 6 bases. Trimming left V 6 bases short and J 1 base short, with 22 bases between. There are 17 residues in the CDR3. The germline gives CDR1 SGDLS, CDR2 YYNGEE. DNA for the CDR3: TGTGCCAGCACCCCCCCCGCGGCGACAGGTCGGAACACTGAAGCTTTCTTT. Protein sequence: CASTPPAATGRNTEAFF.

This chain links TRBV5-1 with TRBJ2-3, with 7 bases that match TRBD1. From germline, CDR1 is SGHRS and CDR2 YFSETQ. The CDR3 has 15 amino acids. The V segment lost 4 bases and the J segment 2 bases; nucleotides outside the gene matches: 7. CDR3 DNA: TGCGCCAGCAGCCTCACAGGGGCAACCACAGATACGCAGTATTTT. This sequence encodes CASSLTGATTDTQYF.

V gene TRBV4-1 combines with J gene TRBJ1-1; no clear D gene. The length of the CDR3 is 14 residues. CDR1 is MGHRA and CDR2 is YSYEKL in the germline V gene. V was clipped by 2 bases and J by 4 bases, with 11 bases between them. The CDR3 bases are TGCGCCAGCAGCCAATTGGGGAGTAGCACTGAAGCTTTCTTT. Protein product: CASSQLGSSTEAFF.